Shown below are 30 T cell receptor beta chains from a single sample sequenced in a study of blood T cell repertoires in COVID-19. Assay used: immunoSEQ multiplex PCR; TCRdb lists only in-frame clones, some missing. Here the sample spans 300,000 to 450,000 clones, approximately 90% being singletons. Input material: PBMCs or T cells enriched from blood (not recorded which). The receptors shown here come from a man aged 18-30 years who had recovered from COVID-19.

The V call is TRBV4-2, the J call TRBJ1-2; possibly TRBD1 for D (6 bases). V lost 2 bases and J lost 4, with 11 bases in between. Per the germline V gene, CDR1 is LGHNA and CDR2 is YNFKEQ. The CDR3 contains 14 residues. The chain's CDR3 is CASSQRGGTYGYTF. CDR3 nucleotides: TGTGCCAGCAGCCAAAGGGGGGGGACCTATGGCTACACCTTC.

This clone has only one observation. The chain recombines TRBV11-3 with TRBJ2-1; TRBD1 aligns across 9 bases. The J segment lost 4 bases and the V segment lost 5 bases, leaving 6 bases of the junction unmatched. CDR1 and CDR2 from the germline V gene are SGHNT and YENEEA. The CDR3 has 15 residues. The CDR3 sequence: CASSVTGTGYNEQFF. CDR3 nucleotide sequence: TGTGCCAGCAGCGTAACCGGGACAGGGTACAATGAGCAGTTCTTC. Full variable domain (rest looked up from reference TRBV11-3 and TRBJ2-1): EAGVVQSPRYKIIEKKQPVAFWCNPISGHNTLYWYLQNLGQGPELLIRYENEEAVDDSQLPKDRFSAERLKGVDSTLKIQPAELGDSAVYLCASSVTGTGYNEQFFGPGTRLTVL.

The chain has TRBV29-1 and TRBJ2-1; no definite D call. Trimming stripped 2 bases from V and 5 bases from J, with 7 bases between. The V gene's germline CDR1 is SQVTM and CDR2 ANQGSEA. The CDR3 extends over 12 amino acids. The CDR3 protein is CSVERRDNEQFF. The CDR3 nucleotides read TGCAGCGTTGAACGCCGAGACAATGAGCAGTTCTTC.

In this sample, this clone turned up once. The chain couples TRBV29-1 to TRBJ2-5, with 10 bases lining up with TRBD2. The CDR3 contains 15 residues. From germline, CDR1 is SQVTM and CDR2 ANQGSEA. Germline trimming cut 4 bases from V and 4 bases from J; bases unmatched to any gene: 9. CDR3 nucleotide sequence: TGCAGCGTTGGATTAAGCGGGGGGGCCTCAGAGACCCAGTACTTC. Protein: CSVGLSGGASETQYF.

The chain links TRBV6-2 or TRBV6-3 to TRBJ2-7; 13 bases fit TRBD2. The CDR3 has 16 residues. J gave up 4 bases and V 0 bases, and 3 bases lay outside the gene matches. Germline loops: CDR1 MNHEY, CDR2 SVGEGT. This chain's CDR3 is CASSYSTLAGGYEQYF. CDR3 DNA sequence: TGTGCCAGCAGTTACTCGACACTAGCGGGAGGGTACGAGCAGTACTTC.

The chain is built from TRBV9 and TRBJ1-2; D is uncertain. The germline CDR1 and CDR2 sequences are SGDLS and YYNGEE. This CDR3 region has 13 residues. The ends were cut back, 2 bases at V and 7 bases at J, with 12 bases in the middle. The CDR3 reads CASSVLVGSGYTF. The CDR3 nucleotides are TGTGCCAGCAGCGTCCTGGTGGGCAGTGGCTACACCTTC.

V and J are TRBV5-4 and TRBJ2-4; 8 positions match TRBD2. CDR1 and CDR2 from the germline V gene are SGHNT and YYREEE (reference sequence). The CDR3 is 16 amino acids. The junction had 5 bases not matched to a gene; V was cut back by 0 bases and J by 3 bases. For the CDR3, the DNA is TGTGCCAGCAGCTTGGGGGGCCGGGGGGGCAAAAACATTCAGTACTTC. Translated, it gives CASSLGGRGGKNIQYF.

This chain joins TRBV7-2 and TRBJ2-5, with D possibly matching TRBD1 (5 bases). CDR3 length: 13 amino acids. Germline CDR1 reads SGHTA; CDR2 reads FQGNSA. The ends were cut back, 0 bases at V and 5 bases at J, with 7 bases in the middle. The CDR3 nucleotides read TGTGCCAGCAGCTTAGCGGCAGGGGAGACCCAGTACTTC. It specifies CASSLAAGETQYF. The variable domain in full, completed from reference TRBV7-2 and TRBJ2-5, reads GAGVSQSPSNKVTEKGKDVELRCDPISGHTALYWYRQSLGQGLEFLIYFQGNSAPDKSGLPSDRFSAERTGGSVSTLTIQRTQQEDSAVYLCASSLAAGETQYFGPGTRLLVL.

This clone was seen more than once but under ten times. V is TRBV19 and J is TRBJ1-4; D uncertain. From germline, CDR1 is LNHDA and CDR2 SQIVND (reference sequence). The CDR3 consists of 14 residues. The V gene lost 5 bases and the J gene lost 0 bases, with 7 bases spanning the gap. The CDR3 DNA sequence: TGTGCCAGTAGTGGGCCCGCAACTAATGAAAAACTGTTTTTT. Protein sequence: CASSGPATNEKLFF.

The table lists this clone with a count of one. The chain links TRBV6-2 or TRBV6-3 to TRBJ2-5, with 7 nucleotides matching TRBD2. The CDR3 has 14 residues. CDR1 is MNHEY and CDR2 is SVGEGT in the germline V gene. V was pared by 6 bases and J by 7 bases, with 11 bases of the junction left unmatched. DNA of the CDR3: TGTGCCAGCAGCTGGGGAGGGCTAGATCTGACCCAGTACTTC. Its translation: CASSWGGLDLTQYF.

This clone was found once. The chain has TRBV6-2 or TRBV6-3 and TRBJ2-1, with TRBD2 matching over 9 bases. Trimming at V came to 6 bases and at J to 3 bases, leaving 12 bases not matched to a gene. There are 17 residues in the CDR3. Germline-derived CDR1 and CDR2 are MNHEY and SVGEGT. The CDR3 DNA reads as TGTGCCAGCAGCCAACTTACGATAGCGGGGGACTACAATGAGCAGTTCTTC. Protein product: CASSQLTIAGDYNEQFF.

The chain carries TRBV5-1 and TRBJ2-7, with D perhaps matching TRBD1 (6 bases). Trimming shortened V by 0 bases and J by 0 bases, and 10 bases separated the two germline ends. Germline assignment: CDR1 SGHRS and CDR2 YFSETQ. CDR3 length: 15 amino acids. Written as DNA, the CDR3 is TGCGCCAGCAGCTTGGTAGGGGGTCACTCCTACGAGCAGTACTTC. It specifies CASSLVGGHSYEQYF.

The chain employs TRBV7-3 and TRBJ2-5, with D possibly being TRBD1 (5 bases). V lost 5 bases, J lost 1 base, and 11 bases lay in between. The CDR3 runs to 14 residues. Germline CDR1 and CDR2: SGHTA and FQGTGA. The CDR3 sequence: CASSPRQLQETQYF. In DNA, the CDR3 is TGTGCCAGCAGCCCACGACAGCTCCAAGAGACCCAGTACTTC.

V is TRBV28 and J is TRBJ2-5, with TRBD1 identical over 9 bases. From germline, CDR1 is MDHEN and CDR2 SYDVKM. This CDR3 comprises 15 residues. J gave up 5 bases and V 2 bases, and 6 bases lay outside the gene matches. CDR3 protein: CASSLGGQGEETQYF. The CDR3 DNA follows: TGTGCCAGCAGTTTAGGGGGACAGGGCGAGGAGACCCAGTACTTC.

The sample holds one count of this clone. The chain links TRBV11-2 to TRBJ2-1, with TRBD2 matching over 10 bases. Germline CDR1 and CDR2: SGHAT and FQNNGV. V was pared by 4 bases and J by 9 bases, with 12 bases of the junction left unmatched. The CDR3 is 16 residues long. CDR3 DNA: TGTGCCAGCAGCTCCCTTGAGGCTAGCGGGAGAAGTGAGCAGTTCTTC. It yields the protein CASSSLEASGRSEQFF. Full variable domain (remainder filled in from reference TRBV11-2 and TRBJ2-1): EAGVAQSPRYKIIEKRQSVAFWCNPISGHATLYWYQQILGQGPKLLIQFQNNGVVDDSQLPKDRFSAERLKGVDSTLKIQPAKLEDSAVYLCASSSLEASGRSEQFFGPGTRLTVL.

The CDR3 bases are TGTGCCAGCAGTAGAGAGACAGGGTTGACAAATCAGCCCCAGCATTTT. This sequence encodes CASSRETGLTNQPQHF. J is TRBJ1-5 and V is TRBV27, with 7 bases matching TRBD1. V lost 5 bases and J lost 4; bases outside the gene matches: 11. This CDR3 contains 16 residues. Germline-derived CDR1 and CDR2 are MNHEY and SMNVEV (reference sequence).

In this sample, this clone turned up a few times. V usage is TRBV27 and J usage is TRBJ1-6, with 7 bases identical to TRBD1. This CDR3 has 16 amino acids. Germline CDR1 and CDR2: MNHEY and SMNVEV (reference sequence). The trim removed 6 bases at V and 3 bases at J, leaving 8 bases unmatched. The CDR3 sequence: CASRDRPYLYNSPLHF. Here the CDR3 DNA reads TGTGCCAGCAGGGACAGGCCTTACCTCTATAATTCACCCCTCCACTTT.

The CDR3 region is CAWRRSAGNEQFF. The CDR3 DNA reads TGTGCCTGGAGGAGGTCTGCGGGAAATGAGCAGTTCTTC. The chain employs TRBV30 and TRBJ2-1; D is possibly TRBD2 (6 bases). The CDR3 has 13 residues. Germline-derived CDR1 and CDR2 are GTSNPN and SVGIG (reference sequence). V was shortened by 3 bases and J by 7 bases, with 13 bases between the two germline ends. Full variable domain (outside the CDR3, taken from reference TRBV30 and TRBJ2-1): SQTIHQWPATLVQPVGSPLSLECTVEGTSNPNLYWYRQAAGRGLQLLFYSVGIGQISSEVPQNLSASRPQDRQFILSSKKLLLSDSGFYLCAWRRSAGNEQFFGPGTRLTVL.

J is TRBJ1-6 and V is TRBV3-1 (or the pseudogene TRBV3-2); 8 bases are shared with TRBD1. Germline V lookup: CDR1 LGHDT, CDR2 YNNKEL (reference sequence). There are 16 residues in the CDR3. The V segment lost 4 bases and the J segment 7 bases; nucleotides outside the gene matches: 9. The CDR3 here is CASSRGQGSWNSPLHF. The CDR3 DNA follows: TGTGCCAGCAGCCGTGGACAGGGTAGTTGGAATTCACCCCTCCACTTT.

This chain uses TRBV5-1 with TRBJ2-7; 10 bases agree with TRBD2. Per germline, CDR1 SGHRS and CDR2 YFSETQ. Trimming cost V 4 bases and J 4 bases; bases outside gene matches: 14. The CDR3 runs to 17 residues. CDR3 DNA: TGCGCCAGCAGCCCGGGAGAACTAGCGGGGAGAATTTACGAGCAGTACTTC. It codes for CASSPGELAGRIYEQYF.

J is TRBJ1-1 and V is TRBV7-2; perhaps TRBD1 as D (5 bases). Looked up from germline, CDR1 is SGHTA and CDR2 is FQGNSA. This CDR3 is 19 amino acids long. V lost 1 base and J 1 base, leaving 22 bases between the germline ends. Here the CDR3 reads CASSLGSSVVGQPNTEAFF. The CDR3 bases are TGTGCCAGCAGCTTAGGGTCTTCGGTTGTAGGACAACCGAACACTGAAGCTTTCTTT. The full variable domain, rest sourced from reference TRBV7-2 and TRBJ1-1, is GAGVSQSPSNKVTEKGKDVELRCDPISGHTALYWYRQSLGQGLEFLIYFQGNSAPDKSGLPSDRFSAERTGGSVSTLTIQRTQQEDSAVYLCASSLGSSVVGQPNTEAFFGQGTRLTVV.

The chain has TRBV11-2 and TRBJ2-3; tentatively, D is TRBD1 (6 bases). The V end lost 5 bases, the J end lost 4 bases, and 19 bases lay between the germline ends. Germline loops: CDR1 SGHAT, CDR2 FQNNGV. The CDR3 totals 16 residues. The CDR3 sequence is CASSPTTGNGADTQYF. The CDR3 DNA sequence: TGTGCCAGCAGCCCTACGACAGGAAATGGGGCAGATACGCAGTATTTT.

CDR3 amino acids: CASSQTQGTEQYF. The CDR3 nucleotides are TGTGCCAGCAGCCAAACCCAGGGGACGGAGCAGTACTTC. The chain recombines TRBV3-1 (or the pseudogene TRBV3-2) with TRBJ2-7; D perhaps matches TRBD1 (6 bases). Per the germline V gene, CDR1 is LGHDT and CDR2 is YNNKEL (reference sequence). V was clipped by 2 bases and J by 7 bases, with 12 bases between them. CDR3 length equals 13 residues.

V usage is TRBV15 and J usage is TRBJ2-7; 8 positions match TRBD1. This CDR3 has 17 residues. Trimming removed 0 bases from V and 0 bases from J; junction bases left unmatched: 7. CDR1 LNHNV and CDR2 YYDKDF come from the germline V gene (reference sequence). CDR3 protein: CATSRDRGPISSYEQYF. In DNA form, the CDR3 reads TGTGCCACCAGCAGAGACAGGGGGCCTATCAGCTCCTACGAGCAGTACTTC.

This CDR3 reads CASSPDREKWSEQFF. The CDR3, as DNA: TGTGCCAGCAGCCCCGACAGGGAAAAGTGGAGTGAGCAGTTCTTC. V usage is TRBV3-1 (or the pseudogene TRBV3-2) and J usage is TRBJ2-1; 7 nucleotides align to TRBD1. Trimming took 4 bases from V and 9 from J; bases not matched to a gene: 12. The germline V gene encodes CDR1 LGHDT and CDR2 YNNKEL (reference sequence). The CDR3 loop spans 15 amino acids.

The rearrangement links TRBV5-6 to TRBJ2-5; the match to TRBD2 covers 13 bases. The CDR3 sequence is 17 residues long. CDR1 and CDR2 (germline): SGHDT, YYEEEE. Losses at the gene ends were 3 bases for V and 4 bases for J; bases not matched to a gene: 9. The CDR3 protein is CASSSRTSGRGGETQYF. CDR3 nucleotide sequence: TGTGCCAGCAGCTCGAGGACTAGCGGGAGAGGAGGAGAGACCCAGTACTTC.

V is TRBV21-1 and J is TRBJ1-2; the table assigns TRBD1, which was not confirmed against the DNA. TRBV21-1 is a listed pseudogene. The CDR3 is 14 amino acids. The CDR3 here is CASSLPGNRDGYTF. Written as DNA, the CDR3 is TGTGCCAGCAGCTTACCCGGCAACAGGGACGGCTACACCTTC.

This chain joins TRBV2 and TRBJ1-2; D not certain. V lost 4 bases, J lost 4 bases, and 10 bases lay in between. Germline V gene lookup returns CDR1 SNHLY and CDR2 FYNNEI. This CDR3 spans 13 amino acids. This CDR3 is CASSALVSYGYTF. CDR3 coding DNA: TGTGCCAGCAGTGCTTTAGTCTCCTATGGCTACACCTTC.

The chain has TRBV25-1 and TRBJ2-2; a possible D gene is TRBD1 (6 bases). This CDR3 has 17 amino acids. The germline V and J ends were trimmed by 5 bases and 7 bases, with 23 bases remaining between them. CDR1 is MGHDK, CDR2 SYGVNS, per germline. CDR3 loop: CASSKQSVAGAHGELFF. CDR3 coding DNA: TGTGCCAGCAGTAAGCAGTCGGTCGCAGGGGCTCACGGGGAGCTGTTTTTT.

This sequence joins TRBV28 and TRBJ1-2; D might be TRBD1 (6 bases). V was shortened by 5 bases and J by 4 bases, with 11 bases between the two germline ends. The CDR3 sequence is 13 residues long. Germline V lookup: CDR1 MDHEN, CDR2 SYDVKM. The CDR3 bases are TGTGCCAGCAGTCCGGACAGCCGCTATGGCTACACCTTC. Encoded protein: CASSPDSRYGYTF.